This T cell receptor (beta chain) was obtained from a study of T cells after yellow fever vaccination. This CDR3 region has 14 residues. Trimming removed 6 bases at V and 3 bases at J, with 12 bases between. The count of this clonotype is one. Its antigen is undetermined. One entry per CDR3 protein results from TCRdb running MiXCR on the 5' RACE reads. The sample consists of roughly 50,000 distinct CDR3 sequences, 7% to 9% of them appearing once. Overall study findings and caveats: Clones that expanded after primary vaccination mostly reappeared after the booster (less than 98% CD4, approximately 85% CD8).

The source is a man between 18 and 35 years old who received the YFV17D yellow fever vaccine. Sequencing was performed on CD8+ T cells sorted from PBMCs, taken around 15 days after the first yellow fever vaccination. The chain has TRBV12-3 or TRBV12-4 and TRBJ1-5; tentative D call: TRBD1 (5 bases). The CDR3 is CASRGGGNNQPQHF. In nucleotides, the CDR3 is TGTGCCAGCAGGGGCGGGGGGAACAATCAGCCCCAGCATTTT.